This is a list of T cell receptor beta chains from one sample in a study of blood T cell repertoires in COVID-19. This table comes from immunoSEQ multiplex PCR, and its TCRdb copy is limited to in-frame clones, with some not included. This table has about 25,000 clones, 81% appearing once. Sequencing was performed on peripheral blood. The receptors come from a man aged 70 or older with acute or convalescent COVID-19. CDR3s include the opening cysteine and the closing phenylalanine or tryptophan. A D gene is named only where the DNA matches it firmly. Size values are once, few and many counts, or a class for expanded clones, and some rows have none.

.	TRBV19	.	TRBJ2-7	CASSIGRGDGEQYF	TGTGCCAGTAGTATCGGCAGGGGCGATGGGGAGCAGTACTTC
TRBD2	TRBV2	few	TRBJ2-5	CASSEMARSGGQETQYF	TGTGCCAGCAGTGAAATGGCCCGGAGCGGGGGGCAAGAGACCCAGTACTTC
TRBD1	TRBV11-2	.	TRBJ2-1	CASSLVRTGVAEQFF	TGTGCCAGCAGCTTAGTGCGGACAGGGGTGGCCGAGCAGTTCTTC
TRBD1	TRBV12-3/TRBV12-4	.	TRBJ1-5	CASQGEVSQPQHF	TGTGCCAGCCAGGGGGAAGTTAGTCAGCCCCAGCATTTT
.	TRBV18	once	TRBJ1-2	CASSKSGSNYGYTF	TGTGCCAGCTCAAAAAGCGGGTCTAACTATGGCTACACCTTC
.	TRBV6-5	.	TRBJ1-5	CASSYGGGQPQHF	TGTGCCAGCAGTTACGGGGGAGGTCAGCCCCAGCATTTT
TRBD1	TRBV24-1	.	TRBJ2-5	CATSDPRARGRETQYF	TGTGCCACCAGTGATCCTAGGGCCAGGGGGCGAGAGACCCAGTACTTC
TRBD1	TRBV30	.	TRBJ2-5	CAWTPARGETQYF	TGTGCCTGGACCCCGGCCAGGGGGGAGACCCAGTACTTC
TRBD1	TRBV6-6	.	TRBJ2-1	CASSRPPGTGFSYNEQFF	TGTGCCAGCAGTCGACCTCCCGGGACAGGGTTCTCCTACAATGAGCAGTTCTTC
TRBD1	TRBV7-9	.	TRBJ2-7	CASSARTGNEQYF	TGTGCCAGCAGCGCAAGGACAGGGAACGAGCAGTACTTC
.	TRBV6-1	.	TRBJ1-2	CASSDGGRYGYTF	TGTGCCAGCAGTGATGGGGGCCGCTATGGCTACACCTTC
TRBD1	TRBV24-1	once	TRBJ2-1	CATAPSGGNNEQFF	TGTGCCACCGCTCCTTCAGGGGGAAACAATGAGCAGTTCTTC
.	TRBV2	.	TRBJ1-1	CASSEGAGTEAFF	TGTGCCAGCAGTGAAGGGGCAGGGACTGAAGCTTTCTTT
.	TRBV19	.	TRBJ1-1	CASSIRGPTEAFF	TGTGCCAGTAGTATAAGAGGGCCCACTGAAGCTTTCTTT
.	TRBV30	.	TRBJ2-1	CAWSVGLTDEQFF	TGTGCCTGGAGTGTGGGGCTTACCGATGAGCAGTTCTTC
.	TRBV5-6	.	TRBJ1-1	CASSFTPVTVEAFF	TGTGCCAGCAGCTTTACCCCCGTGACAGTCGAAGCTTTCTTT
.	TRBV12-3/TRBV12-4	few	TRBJ2-7	CASSFSGSYEQYF	TGTGCCAGCAGTTTTTCCGGCTCCTACGAGCAGTACTTC
TRBD2	TRBV10-1	few	TRBJ2-1	CASSEDQRGGVEQFF	TGCGCCAGCAGTGAGGACCAGCGGGGGGGCGTTGAGCAGTTCTTC
TRBD2	TRBV24-1	once	TRBJ2-5	CATSDPGRETQYF	TGTGCCACCAGTGATCCCGGGAGGGAGACCCAGTACTTC
.	TRBV9	.	TRBJ2-1	CASSVTVSSYNEQFF	TGTGCCAGCAGCGTAACAGTTAGCTCCTACAATGAGCAGTTCTTC
.	TRBV29-1	few	TRBJ2-7	CSVRQTAYEQYF	TGCAGCGTTCGACAGACCGCCTACGAGCAGTACTTC
.	TRBV5-4	.	TRBJ2-2	CASSLEPPGELFF	TGTGCCAGCAGCTTGGAGCCCCCCGGGGAGCTGTTTTTT
TRBD1	TRBV2	.	TRBJ2-5	CASKGAWSETQYF	TGTGCCAGCAAGGGGGCTTGGTCAGAGACCCAGTACTTC
.	TRBV9	.	TRBJ2-7	CASSVAGGTGYEQYF	TGTGCCAGCAGCGTAGCAGGAGGGACGGGCTACGAGCAGTACTTC
.	TRBV2	.	TRBJ2-1	CASSERSSSYNEQFF	TGTGCCAGCAGTGAGAGGTCGAGCTCCTACAATGAGCAGTTCTTC
TRBD2	TRBV4-1	.	TRBJ2-7	CASSQAGAGGPEEQYF	TGCGCCAGCAGCCAAGCCGGCGCGGGAGGGCCGGAAGAGCAGTACTTC
.	TRBV21-1	.	TRBJ1-3	CASSKVRGGGLIDSGNTIYF	TGTGCCAGCAGCAAAGTGCGGGGCGGGGGCCTAATTGACTCTGGAAACACCATATATTTT
.	TRBV21-1	.	TRBJ2-7	CASSKGASGRKGEQYF	TGTGCCAGCAGCAAAGGGGCTAGCGGGAGAAAGGGCGAGCAGTACTTC